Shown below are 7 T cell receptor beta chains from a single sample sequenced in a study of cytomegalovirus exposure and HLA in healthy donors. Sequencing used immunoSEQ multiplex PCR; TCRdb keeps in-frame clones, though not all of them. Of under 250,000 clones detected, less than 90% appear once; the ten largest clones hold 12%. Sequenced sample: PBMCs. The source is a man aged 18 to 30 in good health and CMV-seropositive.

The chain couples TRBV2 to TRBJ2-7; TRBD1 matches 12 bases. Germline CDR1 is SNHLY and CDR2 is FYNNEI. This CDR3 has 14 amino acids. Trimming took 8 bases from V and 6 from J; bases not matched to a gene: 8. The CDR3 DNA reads TGTGCCAGCTCAAGGGTGGGACAGGGGGCCGAGCAGTACTTC. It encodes CASSRVGQGAEQYF. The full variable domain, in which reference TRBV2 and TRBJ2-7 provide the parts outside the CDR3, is EPEVTQTPSHQVTQMGQEVILRCVPISNHLYFYWYRQILGQKVEFLVSFYNNEISEKSEIFDDQFSVERPDGSNFTLKIRSTKLEDSAMYFCASSRVGQGAEQYFGPGTRLTVT.

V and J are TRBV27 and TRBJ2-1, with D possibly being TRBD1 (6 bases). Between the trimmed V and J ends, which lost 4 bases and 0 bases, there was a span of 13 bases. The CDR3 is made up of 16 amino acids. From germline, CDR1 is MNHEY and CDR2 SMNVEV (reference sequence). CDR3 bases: TGTGCCAGCAGTTCCGCCCGGGACACCTCCTACAATGAGCAGTTCTTC. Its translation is CASSSARDTSYNEQFF.

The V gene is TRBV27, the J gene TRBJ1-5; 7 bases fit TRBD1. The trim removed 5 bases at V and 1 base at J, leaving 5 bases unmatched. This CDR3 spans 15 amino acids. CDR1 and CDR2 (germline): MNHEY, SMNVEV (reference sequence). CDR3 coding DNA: TGTGCCAGCAGTAAAGACAGGGCCAGCAATCAGCCCCAGCATTTT. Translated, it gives CASSKDRASNQPQHF.

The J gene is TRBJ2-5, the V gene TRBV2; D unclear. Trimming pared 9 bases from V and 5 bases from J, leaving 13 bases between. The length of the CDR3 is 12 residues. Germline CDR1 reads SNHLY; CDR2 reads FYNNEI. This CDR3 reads CARRTWQETQYF. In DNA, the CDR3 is TGTGCCAGAAGGACCTGGCAGGAGACCCAGTACTTC.

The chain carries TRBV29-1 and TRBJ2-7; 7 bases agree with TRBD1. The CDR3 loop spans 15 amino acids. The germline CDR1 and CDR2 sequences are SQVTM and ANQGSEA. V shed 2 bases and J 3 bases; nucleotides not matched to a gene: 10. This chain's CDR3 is CSVEKGKGADYEQYF. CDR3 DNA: TGCAGCGTTGAAAAAGGGAAGGGGGCCGACTACGAGCAGTACTTC.

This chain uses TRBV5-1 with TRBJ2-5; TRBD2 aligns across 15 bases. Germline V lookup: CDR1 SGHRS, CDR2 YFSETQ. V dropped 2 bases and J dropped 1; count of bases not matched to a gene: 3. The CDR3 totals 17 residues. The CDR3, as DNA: TGCGCCAGCAGCTTCCTGGGACTAGCGGGAGGCCAAGAGACCCAGTACTTC. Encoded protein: CASSFLGLAGGQETQYF.

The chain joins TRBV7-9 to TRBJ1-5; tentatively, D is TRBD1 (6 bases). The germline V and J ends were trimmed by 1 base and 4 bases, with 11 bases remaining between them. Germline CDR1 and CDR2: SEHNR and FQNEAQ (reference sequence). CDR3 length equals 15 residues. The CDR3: CASSLGGGGNQPQHF. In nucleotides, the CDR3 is TGTGCCAGCAGCTTAGGAGGGGGAGGTAATCAGCCCCAGCATTTT.